This TCR beta chain came from a study of T cell responses to AZD1222 COVID-19 vaccine. Study context: Second-dose groups at about 4 or about 12 weeks were pooled. Study-level findings and limits: Donors were largely white British and mainly female; clonal diversity was possibly underestimated. Increased Spike-specific TCR breadth and depth were observed after two AZD1222 doses. Just a handful of AZD1222 recipients tested seropositive at baseline.

Comment on this clone: Its target is not known.

The germline V gene has CDR1 LNHDA and CDR2 SQIVND (reference sequence). CDR3 length: 15 amino acids. The V gene lost 3 bases and the J gene lost 3 bases, with 12 bases spanning the gap. Method: immunoSEQ multiplex PCR; TCRdb's copy keeps in-frame clones and lacks some. The table includes over 100,000 clones, approximately 88% detected once. The V and J genes are TRBV19 and TRBJ1-5; D remains ambiguous. The sample consisted of peripheral blood, taken on day 0 of AZD1222 vaccination. The sequence was collected from an adult in good health. CDR3 DNA sequence: TGTGCCAGTAGTATTGTGACCTCGGTCAATCAGCCCCAGCATTTT. Its translation is CASSIVTSVNQPQHF.